This passage covers 16 T cell receptor beta chains from one sample sequenced in a study of control samples from healthy donors and cancer patients. Here immunoSEQ multiplex PCR was the method, and the copy in TCRdb shows in-frame clones only, minus some. This table holds just over 80,000 clones, 89% found once. The sequencing sample was made of blood. These receptors were collected from a man in his forties or fifties in good health.

V gene TRBV6-5 combines with J gene TRBJ1-6, with D tentatively TRBD1 (6 bases). Germline CDR1 is MNHEY and CDR2 is SVGAGI. The CDR3 extends over 16 amino acids. With 2 bases removed from V and 5 bases from J, the gap between germline ends came to 13 bases. CDR3 loop: CASSYEGRGNNSPLHF. The CDR3 DNA reads TGTGCCAGCAGTTACGAAGGCAGGGGAAATAATTCACCCCTCCACTTT.

The chain uses TRBV28 and TRBJ2-1; D may be TRBD1 (6 bases). The germline gives CDR1 MDHEN, CDR2 SYDVKM. The CDR3 is 15 residues long. Trimming shortened V by 2 bases and J by 6 bases, and 14 bases separated the two germline ends. CDR3: CASSLITGKGNEQFF. The CDR3 region has the DNA TGTGCCAGCAGTTTAATTACAGGGAAGGGCAATGAGCAGTTCTTC.

The J gene is TRBJ2-7, the V gene TRBV7-9; 11 nucleotides align to TRBD1. Germline CDR1 SEHNR, CDR2 FQNEAQ (reference sequence). The CDR3 totals 14 residues. Losses at the gene ends were 4 bases for V and 5 bases for J; bases not matched to a gene: 4. Here the CDR3 reads CASSYGQGADEQYF. CDR3 nucleotide sequence: TGTGCCAGCAGCTATGGACAGGGGGCTGACGAGCAGTACTTC.

This rearrangement joins TRBV12-5 to TRBJ2-7, with 9 bases aligning to TRBD1. Trimming cost V 4 bases and J 4 bases; bases outside gene matches: 8. The length of the CDR3 is 15 residues. Germline V gene sequence: CDR1 LGHNT, CDR2 FRNRAP. CDR3 coding DNA: TGTGCTAGTGGTTCACCGGACAGGGGTCTGTACGAGCAGTACTTC. It is translated as CASGSPDRGLYEQYF.

The V gene is TRBV5-1, the J gene TRBJ2-1, with 13 nucleotides matching TRBD2. The trim removed 3 bases at V and 5 bases at J, leaving 8 bases unmatched. Germline CDR1 is SGHRS and CDR2 is YFSETQ. The CDR3 contains 17 residues. CDR3 sequence: CASSYTSGTSGNNEQFF. CDR3 nucleotide sequence: TGCGCCAGCAGCTATACCTCCGGGACTAGCGGGAACAATGAGCAGTTCTTC.

The rearrangement joins TRBV9 to TRBJ2-1, with no clear D. Germline V CDR1 and CDR2: SGDLS, YYNGEE. Trimming took off 3 bases at V and 8 bases at J, with 9 bases between the two ends. CDR3 length: 12 residues. The CDR3 is CASSEIGDEQFF. Here the CDR3 DNA reads TGTGCCAGCAGCGAGATAGGCGATGAGCAGTTCTTC.

The chain links TRBV7-9 to TRBJ1-2; D perhaps matches TRBD1 (6 bases). Trimming pared 2 bases from V and 6 bases from J, leaving 10 bases between. The CDR3 runs 13 residues. The germline CDR1 and CDR2 sequences are SEHNR and FQNEAQ (reference sequence). Here the CDR3 DNA reads TGTGCCAGCAGCTTACAGGGGAAGGATGGCTACACCTTC. This sequence encodes CASSLQGKDGYTF.

The rearrangement joins TRBV5-1 to TRBJ2-5; 11 bases fit TRBD1. The germline gives CDR1 SGHRS, CDR2 YFSETQ. The CDR3 is 17 residues long. V lost 4 bases, J lost 3 bases, and 11 bases stayed unmatched. Here the CDR3 reads CASSTGTGGSWEETQYF. DNA for the CDR3: TGCGCCAGCAGCACCGGGACAGGGGGTAGTTGGGAAGAGACCCAGTACTTC.

V usage is TRBV19 and J usage is TRBJ2-1; D is unclear. The V end was cut by 6 bases, the J end by 0 bases, with 9 bases between. The CDR3 has 14 residues. CDR1 is LNHDA, CDR2 SQIVND, per germline (reference sequence). CDR3 protein: CASSYDSSYNEQFF. The CDR3 nucleotides read TGTGCCAGTAGCTACGATAGCTCCTACAATGAGCAGTTCTTC.

This clone was recorded once. The chain couples TRBV12-3 or TRBV12-4 to TRBJ1-1; TRBD1 is a possible D gene (5 bases). Between the trimmed V and J ends, which lost 2 bases and 3 bases, there was a span of 7 bases. The CDR3 extends over 13 amino acids. The CDR3, as DNA: TGTGCCAGCAGTTTACAGGGATACACTGAAGCTTTCTTT. Translation: CASSLQGYTEAFF.

J is TRBJ1-1 and V is TRBV5-1; D is undetermined. V was clipped by 3 bases and J by 5 bases, with 14 bases between them. Germline CDR1 is SGHRS and CDR2 is YFSETQ. The CDR3 length is 14 residues. The CDR3 spells CASSSVGSSTEAFF. CDR3 DNA: TGCGCCAGCAGCTCAGTTGGGAGCTCGACTGAAGCTTTCTTT.

V is TRBV27 and J is TRBJ2-5, with TRBD2 matching 11 bases. From germline, CDR1 is MNHEY and CDR2 SMNVEV (reference sequence). The CDR3 contains 15 residues. Trimming cost V 3 bases and J 5 bases; bases outside gene matches: 5. The CDR3 protein is CASSLLAGGPETQYF. The CDR3 coding sequence is TGTGCCAGCAGTTTGCTAGCGGGGGGTCCGGAGACCCAGTACTTC.

The rearrangement joins TRBV19 to TRBJ2-6, with 7 positions matching TRBD1. Germline V gives CDR1 LNHDA, CDR2 SQIVND (reference sequence). The CDR3 contains 17 residues. Germline trimming cut 5 bases from V and 0 bases from J; bases unmatched to any gene: 7. In nucleotides, the CDR3 is TGTGCCAGTAGTGGACGACAGGGTCCCTCTGGGGCCAACGTCCTGACTTTC. Amino acid sequence: CASSGRQGPSGANVLTF.

The chain combines TRBV7-2 with TRBJ2-5; possible D gene TRBD1, 6 bases. The length of the CDR3 is 15 residues. From germline, CDR1 is SGHTA and CDR2 FQGNSA. Trimming took 3 bases from V and 2 from J, leaving 13 bases between them. CDR3 sequence reads: CASSFDGQRQETQYF. CDR3 coding DNA: TGTGCCAGCAGCTTCGATGGACAGAGACAAGAGACCCAGTACTTC.

J is TRBJ2-7 and V is TRBV29-1; 10 bases fit TRBD1. J was trimmed by 6 bases and V by 8 bases; bases with no gene match: 10. In germline, CDR1 is SQVTM, CDR2 ANQGSEA. The CDR3 is 13 amino acids. The CDR3 region has the DNA TGCAGCACAGGGGACAGGGGAGTCAGCGAGCAGTACTTC. Its translation: CSTGDRGVSEQYF.

V usage is TRBV7-2 and J usage is TRBJ1-2; D is possibly TRBD1 (5 bases). The CDR3 loop spans 13 amino acids. The V gene lost 5 bases and the J gene lost 4 bases, with 11 bases spanning the gap. CDR1 is SGHTA and CDR2 is FQGNSA in the germline V gene. DNA of the CDR3: TGTGCCAGCAGCCCGGGACGGACCTATGGCTACACCTTC. Its translation is CASSPGRTYGYTF.